The text below deals with one T cell receptor beta chain. As yet, its antigen is unknown. V shed 5 bases, J shed 3 bases, and the junction held 13 bases outside the gene matches. The germline V gene has CDR1 MGHRA and CDR2 YSYEKL. The CDR3 consists of 16 residues. This sample was included in a study of beta chain features in type 1 diabetes. The study, taken as a whole, reports: For Type 1 diabetes patients, all four CD4+ subsets carried TCRB CDR3s that were moderately but significantly shorter.

Expressed TCRB transcripts were sequenced because the entire RNA isolate underwent reverse transcription. Sequenced naive, central memory and regulatory T cell samples produced an average of roughly 3.5 million reads. The table came from immunoSEQ multiplex PCR; TCRdb's copy has only in-frame clones and leaves some out. Of around 250,000 clones in the sample, more than 11% were seen once. This sequence joins TRBV4-1 and TRBJ2-7; 7 bases align to TRBD2. The TCR comes from a man aged 25-45 years with type 1 diabetes. The sample was naive CD4+ T cells from blood. The CDR3: CASSERLGEGSYEQYF. Written as DNA, the CDR3 is TGCGCCAGCAGCGAGAGGTTGGGGGAGGGGAGCTACGAGCAGTACTTC.